The following is a T cell receptor beta chain sequence with its context. The antigen remains undetermined. Germline CDR1 and CDR2: MDHEN and SYDVKM. Trimming took off 8 bases at V and 3 bases at J, with 17 bases between the two ends. The CDR3 runs to 15 residues. Buffy coats from healthy blood donors served as controls. The data derive from a study of STAT5B mutations in CD4+ large granular lymphocyte leukemia. General study findings and limits: TRBV06-family usage was enriched in top patient clones (8/27) versus controls (2/35).

Original data processing: A productive frequency of 2.59 x 10-5 was the lowest detectable. This table comes from immunoSEQ multiplex PCR, and its TCRdb copy is limited to in-frame clones, with some not included. That table furnishes V, J and clone size, whereas the DNA furnished D and trimming. The sample holds some 38,000 clones, 75% to 85% seen once. The V call is TRBV28, the J call TRBJ1-5, with D possibly matching TRBD1 (6 bases). The specimen was CD4+ T cells from blood buffy coats. This receptor was identified in a human donor in good health. CDR3 in amino acids: CASGGPGFNNQPQHF. DNA for the CDR3: TGTGCCAGCGGGGGCCCCGGATTTAACAATCAGCCCCAGCATTTT.